The rows below give T cell receptor beta chains drawn from one sample of a study of T cell repertoires in cytomegalovirus infection. Antigen specificity for these receptors is unknown. TCRdb reprocessed the reads with MiXCR, giving one entry per CDR3 protein. In the table there are approximately 1,000,000 distinct CDR3 sequences, 30% to 40% of which are singletons. This sample comprised cultured CD8+ T cells from PBMCs, obtained from culture after CMV antigen stimulation. The receptor source for this set is a human donor in good health (CMV status not recorded). Some clones in this sample may be carry-over from other donors' samples. Each CDR3 is given with its conserved first and last residue. The D gene is left open where the match is weak. Clone size is stated in some rows and not others, as once, few, many or a class when expanded.

.	few	TRBJ2-5	TRBV2	TGTGCCAGCGCAGCTTCAGGGTTGGAGACCCAGTACTTC	CASAASGLETQYF
.	.	TRBJ2-1	TRBV20-1	TGCAGTGCTAGAGATCTTGGTCACCCGATAGCCTACAATGAGCAGTTCTTC	CSARDLGHPIAYNEQFF
.	many	TRBJ2-3	TRBV7-2	TGTGCCAGCAGCTTATACGTCACAGATACGCAGTATTTT	CASSLYVTDTQYF
.	.	TRBJ2-3	TRBV7-8	TGTGCCAGCAGCTCTAAGGCAGGGGAGACAGATACGCAGTATTTT	CASSSKAGETDTQYF
.	many	TRBJ2-7	TRBV7-2	TGTGCCAGCAGCTTAGTAGATGGGGCAGGGCCCTACGAGCAGTACTTC	CASSLVDGAGPYEQYF
TRBD1	few	TRBJ1-2	TRBV12-3/TRBV12-4	TGTGCCAGCAGTCCGACAGGGTATAACTATGGCTACACCTTC	CASSPTGYNYGYTF
TRBD1	.	TRBJ2-7	TRBV6-1	TGTGCCAGCGGGACAGGGGTGGCGCACGAGCAGTACTTC	CASGTGVAHEQYF
.	.	TRBJ2-2	TRBV7-2	TGTGCCAGCAGCTCAATGAGGGCCAAGGGGACCGGGGAGCTGTTTTTT	CASSSMRAKGTGELFF
TRBD1	.	TRBJ2-1	TRBV27	TGTGCCAGCAGTTTACAGGGGGCGTTTATCGATGAGCAGTTCTTC	CASSLQGAFIDEQFF
TRBD1	.	TRBJ1-2	TRBV20-1	TGCAGTGCTAGAGATAGAGACAGGGGACCCTATGGCTACACCTTC	CSARDRDRGPYGYTF
TRBD1	many	TRBJ2-3	TRBV28	TGTGCCAGCAGCCAGGGACAGGGTGTGGATACGCAGTATTTT	CASSQGQGVDTQYF
TRBD1	.	TRBJ1-2	TRBV28	TGTGCCAGCAGTTTCAGACAGGGGGCCGTCTATGGCTACACCTTC	CASSFRQGAVYGYTF
TRBD1	.	TRBJ1-2	TRBV4-3	TGCGCCAGCAGCCAAGAGAGGGGACAGGATAACTATGGCTACACCTTC	CASSQERGQDNYGYTF
.	.	TRBJ1-2	TRBV4-2	TGTGCCAGCAGCCCCCCCGGGGGGAACTATGGCTACACCTTC	CASSPPGGNYGYTF
TRBD1	.	TRBJ2-3	TRBV20-1	TGCAGTGCTAGAAACAGGGGTCCAGATACGCAGTATTTT	CSARNRGPDTQYF
TRBD2	few	TRBJ2-5	TRBV7-6	TGTGCCAGCAGCTACACTAGCGGGGGGCAAGAGACCCAGTACTTC	CASSYTSGGQETQYF
.	.	TRBJ1-5	TRBV7-9	TGTGCCAGCAGCCAGACAGGCGTCAATCAGCCCCAGCATTTT	CASSQTGVNQPQHF
TRBD2	.	TRBJ2-1	TRBV2	TGTGCCAGCTGGTACGGGGGGAACTACAATGAGCAGTTCTTC	CASWYGGNYNEQFF
.	.	TRBJ1-1	TRBV6-2/TRBV6-3	TGTGCCAGCACCCAGGACCCACCTCAGGGGAGGACTGAAGCTTTCTTT	CASTQDPPQGRTEAFF
.	.	TRBJ1-1	TRBV7-6	TGTGCCAACAGCCCCTCCGGAGGCGGGGACACTGAAGCTTTCTTT	CANSPSGGGDTEAFF
TRBD1	.	TRBJ2-6	TRBV7-6	TGTGCCAGCAGCTTAGCCGGGACAGGTTTCTCTGGGGCCAACGTCCTGACTTTC	CASSLAGTGFSGANVLTF
TRBD2	.	TRBJ2-1	TRBV6-1	TGTGCCAGCAGGCCGAGCGGGGGATTATACAATGAGCAGTTCTTC	CASRPSGGLYNEQFF
TRBD2	few	TRBJ2-5	TRBV7-3	TGTGCCAGCAGCTTAACGGGGGGGAAGACCCAGTACTTC	CASSLTGGKTQYF
TRBD2	few	TRBJ2-5	TRBV6-1	TGTGCCAGCAGACCAGCGGGGAAACTGTACCAAGAGACCCAGTACTTC	CASRPAGKLYQETQYF
.	many	TRBJ2-5	TRBV7-2	TGTGCCAGCAGCTTCGGCGTGGAGTGGGCTCAAGAGACCCAGTACTTC	CASSFGVEWAQETQYF
.	.	TRBJ2-5	TRBV19	TGTGCCAGTAGCCCCTCGGGGGTTCAAGAGACCCAGTACTTC	CASSPSGVQETQYF